This T cell receptor (beta chain) originates from a study of shared clonotypes between healthy human individuals. Trimming removed 2 bases at V and 6 bases at J, with 12 bases between. This CDR3 spans 14 amino acids. Germline lookup yields CDR1 SGHRS and CDR2 YFSETQ. The assay was immunoSEQ multiplex PCR, and TCRdb's table has in-frame clones only and misses some. The sample lists around 2.3 million clones; approximately 94% were seen once. The sample comprised naive CD4+ T cells sorted from blood. Described subset: CD45RA+ positively selected. This chain links TRBV5-1 with TRBJ1-5; perhaps TRBD1 as D (6 bases). The TCR comes from a man between 18 and 29 years old in good health. CDR3 nucleotides: TGCGCCAGCAGCTTACAGGGAGAACTTCAGCCCCAGCATTTT. Translation gives CASSLQGELQPQHF.